The subject of this entry is one T cell receptor beta chain. The antigen this receptor binds is unknown. No base-level quality is on record; no much larger clone is a single base apart. For CDR1 and CDR2, the germline V gene lists SGHVS and FNYEAQ. Spanning cysteine to phenylalanine, the CDR3 consists of 14 amino acids. The entry retains the CDR3 DNA only, 42 bases that are in frame from base 1. Trimming at the junction amounts to 1 base on V and 10 bases on J, and the germline ends lie 14 bases apart. Separate from the approximately 670-subject first cohort, the validation cohort of 90 to 150 subjects was the group to which the donors belonged. The data derive from a study of cytomegalovirus exposure and HLA in healthy donors listed by TCRdb under 2017. Describing the broader study: The 500 to 700 repertoires of the first cohort and the 95 to 150 validation repertoires were produced on the same platform, according to a later analysis. The study combined high-throughput TCR immunosequencing, statistical association of individual TCRs with disease status, and machine learning to predict cytomegalovirus infection status. Besides the first cohort of under 700 subjects, a separate validation cohort made up of 120 different subjects was used. The study was designed to test whether signatures of past pathogen exposure could be identified by cataloging public T cell receptors. Study-level results and caveats: A few of the identified cytomegalovirus-associated TCR beta chains were confirmed in vitro to be specific for cytomegalovirus antigens. Across donors, most TCR sequences were observed very rarely, whereas some public TCRs were present in many individuals. The authors suggested that the approach could potentially be extended to other disease states and immunological phenotypes. A later analysis had no HLA typing for the validation cohort, so co-occurrence there was scored across all 120 repertoires. The study gave a list of 150 to 200 TCR beta chains associated with cytomegalovirus. Subsequent analysis determined that TCRs grouped into clusters in the first cohort also showed a tendency toward co-occurrence across the 120 or so validation repertoires, and approximately 94% of cluster scores exceeded 0. The classifier was reported to diagnose cytomegalovirus status with high specificity and sensitivity in both the original cohort and the validation cohort.

Library preparation was by the immunoSEQ multiplex PCR assay. In the paper's pipeline: A statistical classification framework was developed to diagnose cytomegalovirus status using the catalog of TCR beta chain sequences. Drawn from immuneACCESS, this table holds only the in-frame rearrangements with V and J called that TCRdb kept. Clones are partly lost; checked studies trace under half to an unresolved V gene and leave the rest unexplained. The V and J calls and clone size come from that table; D and trimming were worked out from the DNA. The sample table holds about 200,000 clones, of which about 81% were seen once. Roughly 1.2% of the sample is taken by the ten largest.

This sequence uses TRBV7-6 and TRBJ1-5, with the D gene not confidently named. This TCR was sampled from a woman in her 30s in good health and CMV-seronegative. The sequenced material came from PBMCs. The DNA reads as follows: TGTGCCAGCAGCTTAGATCCCCGAAGTGGCCCCCAGCATTTT. Translated, this is CASSLDPRSGPQHF.